What follows describes a single T cell receptor beta chain. No antigen is known for it. This record comes from a study of cytomegalovirus exposure and HLA in healthy donors. Method: immunoSEQ multiplex PCR; TCRdb's copy keeps in-frame clones and lacks some. The sample contains fewer than 150,000 clones, 88% of which appear only once. CDR3 length: 17 residues. CDR1 and CDR2 (germline): LGHNT, FRNRAP. Unmatched junction bases numbered 7, after V lost 1 base and J lost 1 base. Study-level points and caveats: The study labeled 170 or so TCR beta chains cytomegalovirus-associated. That first-cohort TCR clusters tended to co-occur in the approximately 120 validation repertoires was found in a later analysis. Reports showed the classifier diagnosing cytomegalovirus status with high specificity and sensitivity.

The chain is built from TRBV12-5 and TRBJ1-5; the match to TRBD1 covers 7 bases. The TCR comes from a young man in good health and CMV-seronegative. The sample consisted of PBMCs. The CDR3 protein is CASGLGQGDLSNQPQHF. CDR3 coding DNA: TGTGCTAGTGGTTTGGGACAGGGCGATCTAAGCAATCAGCCCCAGCATTTT.